The entry below gives a single T cell receptor (beta chain) sequence along with its context. Its antigen is as yet unknown. The junction differs from germline at one of its ends, possibly a read error. The data originate from a study of T-cell reconstitution after alpha-beta-depleted transplantation in children. Study-level results: Once a year had passed after transplant, T-cell counts and diversity came mostly from newly produced T cells.

A library of TCRbeta sequences, prepared with unique molecular identifiers, was generated. TCRdb analysed the PCR reads with MiXCR anew, one entry per CDR3 protein. Among about 90,000 distinct CDR3 sequences listed, around 15% were seen once. The CDR3 runs to 15 residues. Germline lookup yields CDR1 WSHSY and CDR2 SAAADI. The sequence came from a male patient between 2 and 10 years old who had a stem cell transplant for acute lymphoblastic leukemia, so the T cells may come from the graft donor. This specimen consisted of PBMCs, mostly from graft donor cells, obtained 180 days after TCRalphabeta/CD19-depleted stem cell transplant. The chain is built from TRBV10-2 and TRBJ2-3, with TRBD2 as a possible D gene (6 bases). The CDR3 nucleotides are TGCGCCAGCAGTGAAGGCGGGGTGAGCACAGATACGCAGTTTTTT. Its translation is CASSEGGVSTDTQFF.